These 24 T cell receptor beta chains were all obtained from the same sample, sequenced in a study of control samples from healthy donors and cancer patients. TCRdb keeps only in-frame clones here, not all; method: immunoSEQ multiplex PCR. The data show under 200,000 clones, 91% seen once. The sequenced material came from blood. The receptors stem from a young woman in good health.

This chain links TRBV5-6 with TRBJ2-1; 11 bases map to TRBD2. The V segment lost 5 bases and the J segment 6 bases; nucleotides outside the gene matches: 10. The CDR3 extends over 16 amino acids. Germline CDR1 is SGHDT and CDR2 is YYEEEE. CDR3 sequence: CASRKYPLAGVNEQFF. The CDR3 bases are TGTGCCAGCAGAAAGTACCCACTAGCGGGGGTCAATGAGCAGTTCTTC. Using reference TRBV5-6 and TRBJ2-1 for the parts outside the CDR3, the full variable domain is DAGVTQSPTHLIKTRGQQVTLRCSPKSGHDTVSWYQQALGQGPQFIFQYYEEEERQRGNFPDRFSGHQFPNYSSELNVNALLLGDSALYLCASRKYPLAGVNEQFFGPGTRLTVL.

Remarks on this clone: This specimen includes other DNA sequences encoding the same CDR3. The gene calls are TRBV2 and TRBJ1-2, with D tentatively TRBD1 (6 bases). Germline-derived CDR1 and CDR2 are SNHLY and FYNNEI. Between the trimmed V and J ends, which lost 6 bases and 2 bases, there was a span of 10 bases. CDR3 size: 13 residues. The CDR3 DNA follows: TGTGCCAGCAGAGGGGGGGGCAACTATGGCTACACCTTC. As protein: CASRGGGNYGYTF.

This clone has just one count. The genes are TRBV7-9 and TRBJ1-1; the D gene is possibly TRBD1 (6 bases). Looked up from germline, CDR1 is SEHNR and CDR2 is FQNEAQ (reference sequence). The germline V and J ends were trimmed by 4 bases and 1 base, with 10 bases remaining between them. This CDR3 comprises 14 residues. CDR3 sequence: CASSYLQGNTEAFF. CDR3 DNA sequence: TGTGCCAGCAGCTACCTACAGGGGAACACTGAAGCTTTCTTT.

The V call is TRBV19, the J call TRBJ1-6, with TRBD1 as a possible D gene (5 bases). Germline V lookup: CDR1 LNHDA, CDR2 SQIVND (reference sequence). The CDR3 is 14 amino acids. V was cut by 5 bases and J by 4 bases, with 9 bases left in between. The CDR3 DNA reads as TGTGCCAGTAGTCCCGGGACGTATAATTCACCCCTCCACTTT. The encoded protein is CASSPGTYNSPLHF.

The chain uses TRBV7-6 and TRBJ2-3; the match to TRBD2 covers 11 bases. The V segment lost 5 bases and the J segment 0 bases; nucleotides outside the gene matches: 4. The CDR3 sequence is 16 residues long. Germline CDR1 and CDR2: SGHVS and FNYEAQ. CDR3 sequence: CASSLRLAGSTDTQYF. As DNA, the CDR3 is TGTGCCAGCAGCCTCAGACTAGCGGGGAGCACAGATACGCAGTATTTT.

V and J are TRBV4-3 and TRBJ1-1, with a weak D call TRBD1 (6 bases). CDR3 size: 15 residues. Germline V CDR1 and CDR2: LGHNA, YSLEER. Trimming took 0 bases from V and 5 from J, leaving 13 bases between them. The CDR3 region is CASSQEEGGVTEAFF. In DNA, the CDR3 is TGCGCCAGCAGCCAAGAGGAGGGGGGCGTTACTGAAGCTTTCTTT.

The genes are TRBV30 and TRBJ2-7; TRBD2 aligns across 8 bases. CDR1 and CDR2 from the germline V gene are GTSNPN and SVGIG (reference sequence). The CDR3 extends over 12 amino acids. The V gene end was trimmed by 2 bases and the J gene end by 8 bases; junction bases not matched to a gene: 5. DNA for the CDR3: TGTGCCTGGAGTAAGGTAGCGGGACAGCAGTACTTC. Translated: CAWSKVAGQQYF.

The V call is TRBV5-1, the J call TRBJ2-5, with D maybe TRBD1 (5 bases). Germline lookup yields CDR1 SGHRS and CDR2 YFSETQ. This CDR3 is 13 amino acids long. V was pared by 2 bases and J by 5 bases, with 10 bases between. CDR3 sequence (DNA): TGCGCCAGCAGCTTCCCAGGGCTGGAGACCCAGTACTTC. Protein: CASSFPGLETQYF.

The chain is built from TRBV19 and TRBJ1-2, with D possibly being TRBD1 (6 bases). This CDR3 has 13 amino acids. With 3 bases removed from V and 6 bases from J, the gap between germline ends came to 11 bases. From germline, CDR1 is LNHDA and CDR2 SQIVND (reference sequence). CDR3: CASSIPTGHGYTF. The CDR3 nucleotides read TGTGCCAGTAGTATCCCCACAGGGCATGGCTACACCTTC.

The gene calls are TRBV27 and TRBJ2-7; D is uncertain. V was trimmed by 2 bases and J by 2 bases, leaving 10 bases between them. The CDR3 has 14 residues. Germline loops: CDR1 MNHEY, CDR2 SMNVEV (reference sequence). The CDR3, as DNA: TGTGCCAGCAGTTTACACACCCAGCCCTACGAGCAGTACTTC. Protein: CASSLHTQPYEQYF.

V is TRBV19 and J is TRBJ2-2, with 10 bases identical to TRBD1. Germline V CDR1 and CDR2: LNHDA, SQIVND (reference sequence). The trim removed 4 bases at V and 3 bases at J, leaving 2 bases unmatched. This CDR3 region has 15 residues. CDR3 nucleotide sequence: TGTGCCAGTAGTACCGGGACAGGGGACACCGGGGAGCTGTTTTTT. It specifies CASSTGTGDTGELFF.

The chain uses TRBV6-5 and TRBJ2-3; 10 bases map to TRBD2. Germline trimming cut 10 bases from V and 0 bases from J; bases unmatched to any gene: 7. Germline CDR1 is MNHEY and CDR2 is SVGAGI. There are 15 residues in the CDR3. CDR3 nucleotide sequence: TGTGCCACCTCTACTAGCGGGGCTAGCACAGATACGCAGTATTTT. Amino acid sequence: CATSTSGASTDTQYF.

The chain is built from TRBV15 and TRBJ1-5; 9 bases are shared with TRBD1. The germline gives CDR1 LNHNV, CDR2 YYDKDF (reference sequence). This CDR3 spans 16 amino acids. Trimming removed 0 bases from V and 4 bases from J; junction bases left unmatched: 4. The CDR3 spells CATSRDRDRENQPQHF. The CDR3 DNA sequence: TGTGCCACCAGCAGAGATCGGGACAGGGAAAATCAGCCCCAGCATTTT.

The chain couples TRBV18 to TRBJ1-1; tentatively, D is TRBD1 (5 bases). V lost 4 bases, J lost 1 base, and 10 bases lay in between. The CDR3 totals 14 residues. The germline V gene encodes CDR1 KGHSH and CDR2 LQKENI. CDR3: CASSRQDTNTEAFF. Written as DNA, the CDR3 is TGTGCCAGCTCACGGCAGGACACGAACACTGAAGCTTTCTTT. The full variable domain, completed using reference TRBV18 and TRBJ1-1, is NAGVMQNPRHLVRRRGQEARLRCSPMKGHSHVYWYRQLPEEGLKFMVYLQKENIIDESGMPKERFSAEFPKEGPSILRIQQVVRGDSAAYFCASSRQDTNTEAFFGQGTRLTVV.

The CDR3 sequence is CASSLGVYEQYF. The CDR3 DNA follows: TGTGCCAGCAGCTTAGGAGTTTACGAGCAGTACTTC. V and J are TRBV11-2 and TRBJ2-7; D is undetermined. This CDR3 comprises 12 residues. Germline lookup yields CDR1 SGHAT and CDR2 FQNNGV. V shed 1 base and J shed 4 bases, with 5 bases lying between them.

This chain joins TRBV27 and TRBJ1-1; 11 bases align to TRBD1. The junction had 7 bases not matched to a gene; V was cut back by 9 bases and J by 4 bases. CDR1 is MNHEY and CDR2 is SMNVEV in the germline V gene (reference sequence). The CDR3 loop spans 14 amino acids. DNA for the CDR3: TGTGCCAGGACCGGGACAGGGGGTACCACTGAAGCTTTCTTT. Translation: CARTGTGGTTEAFF.

This chain links TRBV10-3 with TRBJ1-1; 8 bases align to TRBD1. CDR3 length: 13 residues. J gave up 5 bases and V 4 bases, and 3 bases lay outside the gene matches. Germline lookup yields CDR1 ENHRY and CDR2 SYGVKD. CDR3 loop: CAISGTGWTEAFF. In DNA form, the CDR3 reads TGTGCCATCAGTGGGACAGGGTGGACTGAAGCTTTCTTT.

The chain has TRBV19 and TRBJ1-1, with unresolved D. This CDR3 has 14 amino acids. Trimming took off 1 base at V and 4 bases at J, with 10 bases between the two ends. The V gene's germline CDR1 is LNHDA and CDR2 SQIVND (reference sequence). CDR3 sequence: CASSIVGVGTEAFF. CDR3 nucleotide sequence: TGTGCCAGTAGTATAGTCGGGGTGGGCACTGAAGCTTTCTTT.

The chain joins TRBV12-3 or TRBV12-4 to TRBJ2-3, with 10 bases fitting TRBD2. The V segment lost 6 bases and the J segment 4 bases; nucleotides outside the gene matches: 1. The length of the CDR3 is 13 residues. The CDR3 spells CASRTSGPDTQYF. Written as DNA, the CDR3 is TGTGCCAGCAGGACTAGCGGGCCAGATACGCAGTATTTT.

V is TRBV15 and J is TRBJ1-2, with D unresolved. The CDR3 extends over 14 amino acids. Germline values: CDR1 LNHNV, CDR2 YYDKDF (reference sequence). The V and J ends lost 0 bases and 2 bases respectively, with 7 bases between them. As DNA, the CDR3 is TGTGCCACCAGCAGAGATCGGCAGAACTATGGCTACACCTTC. The encoded protein is CATSRDRQNYGYTF. Drawing the rest from reference TRBV15 and TRBJ1-2, the complete variable domain is DAMVIQNPRYQVTQFGKPVTLSCSQTLNHNVMYWYQQKSSQAPKLLFHYYDKDFNNEADTPDNFQSRRPNTSFCFLDIRSPGLGDTAMYLCATSRDRQNYGYTFGSGTRLTVV.

The chain has TRBV5-1 and TRBJ1-6; 7 bases map to TRBD1. Per germline, CDR1 SGHRS and CDR2 YFSETQ. The CDR3 is 14 residues long. V gave up 4 bases and J gave up 9 bases; unmatched junction bases: 7. The CDR3 reads CASSPDRVGSPLHF. CDR3 DNA sequence: TGCGCCAGCAGCCCCGACAGGGTGGGTTCACCCCTCCACTTT.

This chain uses TRBV9 with TRBJ2-1; 14 bases are a match to TRBD2. There are 16 residues in the CDR3. The germline CDR1 and CDR2 sequences are SGDLS and YYNGEE. V lost 0 bases, J lost 7 bases, and 3 bases stayed unmatched. CDR3 sequence reads: CASSVGGLAGVNEQFF. As DNA, the CDR3 is TGTGCCAGCAGCGTAGGGGGACTAGCGGGAGTGAATGAGCAGTTCTTC.

This chain uses TRBV18 with TRBJ1-4, with D possibly matching TRBD1 (6 bases). Germline values: CDR1 KGHSH, CDR2 LQKENI. The CDR3 loop spans 15 amino acids. Between the trimmed V and J ends, which lost 2 bases and 2 bases, there was a span of 9 bases. CDR3 DNA: TGTGCCAGCTCACCAGGGGGCGGCACTAATGAAAAACTGTTTTTT. Its protein product is CASSPGGGTNEKLFF.

The chain carries TRBV7-2 and TRBJ2-3; D is ambiguous. The CDR3 is 14 amino acids. CDR1 SGHTA and CDR2 FQGNSA come from the germline V gene. V dropped 2 bases and J dropped 5 bases, with 11 bases sitting between them. Here the CDR3 DNA reads TGTGCCAGCAGCTTATCGATAAGCGTAGATACGCAGTATTTT. Translation: CASSLSISVDTQYF.